This T cell receptor (beta chain) is from a study of OX40 agonist ivuxolimab in advanced cancers. Overall study: Participants, 75% to 85% male, averaged roughly 60 years of age, ranging from roughly 23 to 80. Study-wide results and caveats: Some nonresponders additionally presented with little normalized T-cell clonal expansion. Antigen targets of the expanded peripheral T cells went undetermined. The CD4+ and CD8+ T cells in the blood had expanded clonally by week 6 at 0.1 to 3.0 mg/kg.

Using immunoSEQ multiplex PCR, the repertoire was profiled, and TCRdb retains in-frame clones only, with some absent. This table has roughly 70,000 clones, approximately 82% appearing once. Looked up from germline, CDR1 is LGHNA and CDR2 is YNFKEQ. CDR3 length: 14 residues. Trimming took 2 bases from V and 1 from J, leaving 8 bases between them. With respect to this clone: The antigen is not known.

V gene TRBV4-2 combines with J gene TRBJ1-1, with D unresolved. The sequences come from CD4+ or CD8+ T cells sorted from blood, collected in a trial of the OX40 agonist ivuxolimab. The sequence derives from an adult with an advanced solid tumor such as melanoma, head and neck, liver or kidney cancer. The CDR3 sequence is CASSQKEGNTEAFF. The CDR3 DNA reads TGTGCCAGCAGCCAAAAAGAGGGGAACACTGAAGCTTTCTTT.